This T cell receptor (beta chain) was recovered during a study of T cells in Graves' hyperthyroidism and ophthalmopathy. This clonotype was detected many times. The CDR3 is 15 residues long. The V gene end was trimmed by 1 base and the J gene end by 5 bases; junction bases not matched to a gene: 9. Germline values: CDR1 DFQATT, CDR2 SNEGSKA (reference sequence). The authors obtained PBMCs from around 10 ml of fresh peripheral blood. Authors of the study amplified TCR beta CDR3 regions from RNA transcripts. The primer set for the first-round RT-PCR of the TCR CDR3 was HTBI. One entry per CDR3 protein, called by TCRdb with MiXCR from the multiplex PCR reads. The sample includes fewer than 650,000 distinct CDR3 sequences, roughly 14% of them seen just once.

V gene TRBV20-1 combines with J gene TRBJ1-2; 8 bases fit TRBD1. The sequenced sample was blood. This TCR was sampled from a woman in her 40s with Graves' ophthalmopathy. The CDR3 sequence is CSARVGGGQEYGYTF. The CDR3, as DNA: TGCAGTGCTAGAGTGGGCGGGGGACAGGAATATGGCTACACCTTC.